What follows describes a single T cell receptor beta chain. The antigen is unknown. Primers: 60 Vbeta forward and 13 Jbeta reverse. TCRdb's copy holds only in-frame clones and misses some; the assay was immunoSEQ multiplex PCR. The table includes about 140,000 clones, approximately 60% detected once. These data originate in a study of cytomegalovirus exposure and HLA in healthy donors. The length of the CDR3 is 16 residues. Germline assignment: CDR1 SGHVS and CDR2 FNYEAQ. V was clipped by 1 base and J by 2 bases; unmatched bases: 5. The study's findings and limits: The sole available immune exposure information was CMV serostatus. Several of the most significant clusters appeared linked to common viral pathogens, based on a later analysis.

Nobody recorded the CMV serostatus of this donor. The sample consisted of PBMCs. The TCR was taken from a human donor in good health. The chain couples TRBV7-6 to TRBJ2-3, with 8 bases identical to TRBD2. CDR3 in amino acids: CASSLVAGGLTDTQYF. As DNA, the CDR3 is TGTGCCAGCAGCTTAGTGGCGGGAGGACTCACAGATACGCAGTATTTT.